One and the same sample provided the 11 T cell receptor beta chains below, sequenced in a study of CD8 T cell repertoires and HIV-1 epitope variants. Profiled with immunoSEQ multiplex PCR; TCRdb holds only in-frame clones, not every one. The sample has several thousand clones, about 62% seen once. Their antigens remain unidentified. The sample comprised cultured CD8+ T cells derived from PBMCs. The origin of the receptors is a male donor with HIV.

This clone was observed a handful of times. This chain connects TRBV11-2 to TRBJ1-1; weak D call: TRBD1 (6 bases). Deletions cut 2 bases from V and 4 bases from J, with 14 bases between. This CDR3 has 15 amino acids. Germline V gene lookup returns CDR1 SGHAT and CDR2 FQNNGV. CDR3 sequence: CASSLSPGAATEAFF. CDR3 sequence (DNA): TGTGCCAGCAGCTTATCCCCGGGGGCAGCCACTGAAGCTTTCTTT.

The chain employs TRBV15 and TRBJ1-4; D unclear. V was shortened by 0 bases and J by 8 bases, with 13 bases between the two germline ends. The CDR3 covers 15 residues. CDR1 and CDR2 from the germline V gene are LNHNV and YYDKDF (reference sequence). Here the CDR3 DNA reads TGTGCCACCAGCAGAGATGGAAAGGGCTACGAAAAACTGTTTTTT. Translation: CATSRDGKGYEKLFF.

This clone occurred once. At one end the junction does not follow the germline gene, possibly because of a read error. Other DNA sequences within the sample encode an identical CDR3. This CDR3 is CASRGTGDNEKLFF. The CDR3 bases are TGCGCCAGCAGGGGGACAGGGGATAATGAAAAACTGTTTTTT. The chain recombines TRBV7-9 with TRBJ1-4, with 10 bases fitting TRBD1. Germline CDR1 is SEHNR and CDR2 is FQNEAQ (reference sequence). CDR3 length: 14 residues.

The chain is built from TRBV18 and TRBJ2-2; 7 bases align to TRBD1. Germline CDR1 reads KGHSH; CDR2 reads LQKENI. Trimming cost V 2 bases and J 2 bases; bases outside gene matches: 5. This CDR3 spans 16 amino acids. The CDR3 DNA follows: TGTGCCAGCTCACCAGATACAGGGGTTAACACCGGGGAGCTGTTTTTT. Translated: CASSPDTGVNTGELFF.

J is TRBJ2-7 and V is TRBV29-1; the match to TRBD1 covers 9 bases. Germline V lookup: CDR1 SQVTM, CDR2 ANQGSEA. This CDR3 is 14 amino acids long. After removal of 5 bases from V and 4 bases from J, the junction contained 9 bases not matched to a gene. The CDR3 protein is CSVLLGTGLYEQYF. CDR3 sequence (DNA): TGCAGCGTTTTGCTCGGGACAGGGTTGTACGAGCAGTACTTC.

The rearrangement links TRBV28 to TRBJ1-2; D call uncertain. Germline CDR1 MDHEN, CDR2 SYDVKM. This CDR3 is 13 amino acids long. The V end was cut by 3 bases, the J end by 2 bases, with 7 bases between. The CDR3 region has the DNA TGTGCCAGCAGTTTTAGCACGAACTATGGCTACACCTTC. Encoded protein: CASSFSTNYGYTF.

The chain carries TRBV6-5 and TRBJ1-2, with 9 bases lining up with TRBD1. Losses at the gene ends were 6 bases for V and 6 bases for J; bases not matched to a gene: 5. The V gene's germline CDR1 is MNHEY and CDR2 SVGAGI. CDR3 length: 13 residues. CDR3 loop: CASSITGGDGYTF. CDR3 coding DNA: TGTGCCAGCAGCATAACAGGGGGCGATGGCTACACCTTC.

The J gene is TRBJ2-7, the V gene TRBV5-6; D not certain. Trimming pared 2 bases from V and 7 bases from J, leaving 7 bases between. Germline V gives CDR1 SGHDT, CDR2 YYEEEE. CDR3 length: 11 amino acids. The CDR3 sequence: CASSFSGEQYF. The CDR3 DNA reads as TGTGCCAGCAGCTTCTCAGGAGAGCAGTACTTC.

J is TRBJ2-1 and V is TRBV2; perhaps TRBD1 as D (6 bases). From germline, CDR1 is SNHLY and CDR2 FYNNEI. The length of the CDR3 is 13 residues. Trimming stripped 4 bases from V and 7 bases from J, with 11 bases between. This chain's CDR3 is CASSGGQTNEQFF. For the CDR3, the DNA is TGTGCCAGCAGTGGGGGACAAACTAATGAGCAGTTCTTC.

The J gene is TRBJ2-5, the V gene TRBV5-1; 8 nucleotides line up with TRBD2. Germline trimming cut 0 bases from V and 4 bases from J; bases unmatched to any gene: 5. The germline gives CDR1 SGHRS, CDR2 YFSETQ. This CDR3 has 15 amino acids. The CDR3 spells CASSLGGTRGETQYF. DNA for the CDR3: TGCGCCAGCAGCTTGGGTGGGACTAGAGGAGAGACCCAGTACTTC.

The sample holds a few counts of this clone. The genes are TRBV6-5 and TRBJ2-7, with a possible D match to TRBD1 (6 bases). Germline CDR1 MNHEY, CDR2 SVGAGI. The CDR3 runs 13 residues. Trimming removed 6 bases from V and 1 base from J, with 10 bases in between. The CDR3 region is CASSDRLSYEQYF. The CDR3 nucleotides are TGTGCCAGCAGCGACAGGTTGTCCTACGAGCAGTACTTC.